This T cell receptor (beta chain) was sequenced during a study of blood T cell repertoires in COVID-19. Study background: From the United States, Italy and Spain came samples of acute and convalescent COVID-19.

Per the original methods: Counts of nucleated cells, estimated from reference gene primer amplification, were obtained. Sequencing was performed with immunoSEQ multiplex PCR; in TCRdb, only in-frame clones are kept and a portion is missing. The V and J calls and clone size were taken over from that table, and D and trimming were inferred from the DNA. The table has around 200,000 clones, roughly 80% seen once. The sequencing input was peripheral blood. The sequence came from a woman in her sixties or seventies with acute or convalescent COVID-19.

CDR3 coding DNA: TGTGCCAGCTCACCAGCCGGCCTAGCGGGAGTAGGGCAGTTCTTC. Its translation is CASSPAGLAGVGQFF. The chain couples TRBV18 to TRBJ2-1, with 10 bases lining up with TRBD2. V was pared by 2 bases and J by 12 bases, with 10 bases of the junction left unmatched. The CDR3 is 15 amino acids. CDR1 and CDR2 from the germline V gene are KGHSH and LQKENI. Drawing the rest from reference TRBV18 and TRBJ2-1, the complete variable domain is NAGVMQNPRHLVRRRGQEARLRCSPMKGHSHVYWYRQLPEEGLKFMVYLQKENIIDESGMPKERFSAEFPKEGPSILRIQQVVRGDSAAYFCASSPAGLAGVGQFFGPGTRLTVL.